The 17 T cell receptor beta chains below were found in one sample sequenced in a study of cytomegalovirus exposure and HLA in healthy donors (dated by TCRdb to 2016 to 2017). The library was obtained by the immunoSEQ multiplex PCR assay. For the multiplex PCR, a mixture combining 60 forward primers for TCR Vbeta segments and 13 reverse primers for TCR Jbeta segments was used. TCRdb carries this immuneACCESS record with in-frame sequences only. Its versions omit some clonotypes, under half of them owing to an unresolved V gene in the studies checked, with the rest unexplained. The sample data list about 130,000 clones, and more than 70% of these were observed just once. The top ten constitute approximately 0.9% of the sample. Sequences were obtained from PBMCs. These receptor sequences come from a woman between 55 and 75 years old in good health and CMV-seronegative.

The chain employs TRBV7-3 and TRBJ1-1; D is unclear. Trimming stripped 5 bases from V and 2 bases from J, with 9 bases between. This CDR3 is built from 13 residues. Germline lookup yields CDR1 SGHTA and CDR2 FQGTGA. The CDR3 DNA reads TGTGCCAGCAGCACCTACTCCAACACTGAAGCTTTCTTT. Amino acids: CASSTYSNTEAFF.

This clone was counted a few times. This chain uses TRBV28 with TRBJ1-2; D is possibly TRBD1 (5 bases). Germline V gene data show CDR1 as MDHEN and CDR2 as SYDVKM. The CDR3 loop spans 15 amino acids. The ends were cut back, 4 bases at V and 5 bases at J, with 17 bases in the middle. The CDR3 DNA reads as TGTGCCAGCAGTTATCCGGGACTGGGAGGGTATGGCTACACCTTC. This gives the protein CASSYPGLGGYGYTF.

As concerns this clone: The junction and the germline gene differ at one end; a read error may be behind it. The chain links TRBV14 to TRBJ2-7; possible D gene TRBD1, 6 bases. The V gene's germline CDR1 is SGHDN and CDR2 FVKESK. The CDR3 length is 15 residues. Here the CDR3 reads CASSQGGNRVHEQCF. The CDR3 DNA follows: TGTGCCAGCAGCCAAGGGGGGAACAGGGTCCACGAGCAGTGCTTC. The whole variable domain, remainder taken from reference TRBV14 and TRBJ2-7, is EAGVTQFPSHSVIEKGQTVTLRCDPISGHDNLYWYRRVMGKEIKFLLHFVKESKQDESGMPNNRFLAERTGGTYSTLKVQPAELEDSGVYFCASSQGGNRVHEQCFGPGTRLTVT.

The genes are TRBV9 and TRBJ2-3, with a weak D call TRBD2 (7 bases). Germline V gene sequence: CDR1 SGDLS, CDR2 YYNGEE. Trimming took 0 bases from V and 0 from J, leaving 14 bases between them. The CDR3 consists of 17 residues. The CDR3 region has the DNA TGTGCCAGCAGCGTAGAATTCGGGGGGCCTAGCACAGATACGCAGTATTTT. Residues: CASSVEFGGPSTDTQYF.

The genes are TRBV13 and TRBJ2-4, with TRBD2 matching over 7 bases. The CDR3 runs to 18 residues. V gave up 2 bases and J gave up 1 base; unmatched junction bases: 11. Looked up from germline, CDR1 is PRHDT and CDR2 is FYEKMQ (reference sequence). In nucleotides, the CDR3 is TGTGCCAGCAGCTTATATCCGGGGGGACCCCTCGCCAAAAACATTCAGTACTTC. It specifies CASSLYPGGPLAKNIQYF.

The chain joins TRBV15 to TRBJ1-3, with 8 positions matching TRBD1. With 4 bases clipped from V and 1 base from J, the junction kept 9 bases outside the gene matches. The length of the CDR3 is 17 residues. CDR1 and CDR2 from the germline V gene are LNHNV and YYDKDF (reference sequence). The CDR3 coding sequence is TGTGCCACCAGCAAGCGTCCAGGACAGGGTTCTGGAAACACCATATATTTT. Encoded protein: CATSKRPGQGSGNTIYF. Using reference TRBV15 and TRBJ1-3 for the parts outside the CDR3, the full variable domain is DAMVIQNPRYQVTQFGKPVTLSCSQTLNHNVMYWYQQKSSQAPKLLFHYYDKDFNNEADTPDNFQSRRPNTSFCFLDIRSPGLGDTAMYLCATSKRPGQGSGNTIYFGEGSWLTVV.

V gene TRBV11-2 combines with J gene TRBJ2-5; 9 nucleotides line up with TRBD2. CDR3 length: 17 amino acids. Germline lookup yields CDR1 SGHAT and CDR2 FQNNGV. J gave up 1 base and V 3 bases, and 9 bases lay outside the gene matches. The DNA of the CDR3 is TGTGCCAGCAGCTTGGCGAAGGGCGGGAGGGCCCAAGAGACCCAGTACTTC. Amino acid sequence: CASSLAKGGRAQETQYF.

This sequence joins TRBV11-3 and TRBJ2-3, with D perhaps TRBD2 (6 bases). Germline assignment: CDR1 SGHNT and CDR2 YENEEA. Deletions cut 5 bases from V and 0 bases from J, with 12 bases between. The CDR3 runs 15 residues. The CDR3 sequence is CASSPGLSSTDTQYF. The CDR3 DNA sequence: TGTGCCAGCAGCCCGGGACTGTCAAGCACAGATACGCAGTATTTT.

The chain employs TRBV18 and TRBJ1-1; D is uncertain. The CDR3 sequence is 13 residues long. Trimming removed 2 bases from V and 1 base from J, with 5 bases in between. Germline CDR1 and CDR2: KGHSH and LQKENI. The CDR3 is CASSPWPNTEAFF. The CDR3, as DNA: TGTGCCAGCTCACCATGGCCGAACACTGAAGCTTTCTTT.

The V and J genes are TRBV5-4 and TRBJ1-4; 8 bases are a match to TRBD1. V trimming: 3 bases; J trimming: 10 bases; junction bases outside the gene matches: 5. CDR3 size: 13 residues. CDR1 and CDR2 from the germline V gene are SGHNT and YYREEE (reference sequence). CDR3 in amino acids: CASSSGQGAKLFF. The CDR3 DNA reads as TGTGCCAGCAGCTCCGGACAGGGAGCAAAACTGTTTTTT. The full variable domain, its missing parts supplied by reference TRBV5-4 and TRBJ1-4, is ETGVTQSPTHLIKTRGQQVTLRCSSQSGHNTVSWYQQALGQGPQFIFQYYREEENGRGNFPPRFSGLQFPNYSSELNVNALELDDSALYLCASSSGQGAKLFFGSGTQLSVL.

The gene calls are TRBV11-2 and TRBJ1-2, with D possibly being TRBD1 (6 bases). The CDR3 is 13 amino acids. Trimming took off 1 base at V and 4 bases at J, with 7 bases between the two ends. CDR1 and CDR2 (germline): SGHAT, FQNNGV. CDR3: CASSLVGGYGYTF. CDR3 in DNA: TGTGCCAGCAGCTTAGTAGGGGGCTATGGCTACACCTTC.

This sequence joins TRBV7-8 and TRBJ2-1; D is ambiguous. From germline, CDR1 is SGHVS and CDR2 FQNEAQ. The CDR3 extends over 13 amino acids. V was pared by 7 bases and J by 7 bases, with 14 bases between. The DNA for the CDR3 is TGTGCCAGCAACTTTGAAGTACAGAATGAGCAGTTCTTC. As protein: CASNFEVQNEQFF.

Remarks on this clone: Other DNA sequences within the sample encode an identical CDR3. The chain's CDR3 is CASSVGQGSSYNSPLHF. Written as DNA, the CDR3 is TGTGCCAGCAGCGTAGGACAGGGGAGCTCCTATAATTCACCCCTCCACTTT. The chain couples TRBV9 to TRBJ1-6; TRBD1 matches at 8 bases. This CDR3 is 17 amino acids long. V gave up 0 bases and J gave up 0 bases; unmatched junction bases: 2. CDR1 is SGDLS and CDR2 is YYNGEE in the germline V gene.

In its sample, this clone was seen a few times. CDR3 nucleotide sequence: TGCGCCAGCAGCCCTGGAGGGCTAGCGGGAGCCGATGAGCAGTTCTTC. As protein: CASSPGGLAGADEQFF. This chain uses TRBV5-1 with TRBJ2-1; 10 nucleotides line up with TRBD2. The CDR3 is made up of 16 amino acids. V was clipped by 4 bases and J by 8 bases; unmatched bases: 12. Germline CDR1 SGHRS, CDR2 YFSETQ.

The chain joins TRBV5-6 to TRBJ2-3; 9 bases match TRBD2. Germline V gene sequence: CDR1 SGHDT, CDR2 YYEEEE. V was clipped by 0 bases and J by 4 bases; unmatched bases: 6. The CDR3 runs 16 residues. CDR3 DNA: TGTGCCAGCAGCTTGGGACTAGCGGAATTAGCAGATACGCAGTATTTT. It specifies CASSLGLAELADTQYF.

The CDR3 nucleotides are TGCGCCAGCAGCCAGTTCGGGACAGGAAACTATGGCTACACCTTC. This gives the protein CASSQFGTGNYGYTF. V gene TRBV4-1 combines with J gene TRBJ1-2; TRBD1 matches at 8 bases. Germline CDR1 reads MGHRA; CDR2 reads YSYEKL. The CDR3 runs 15 residues. V shed 3 bases and J 2 bases; nucleotides not matched to a gene: 5.

The J gene is TRBJ2-5, the V gene TRBV11-3; TRBD1 matches 7 bases. Germline CDR1 reads SGHNT; CDR2 reads YENEEA. Trimming cost V 5 bases and J 2 bases; bases outside gene matches: 11. The CDR3 runs to 16 residues. The CDR3, as DNA: TGTGCCAGCAGCACCAACGCCCGGGACAGTCAAGAGACCCAGTACTTC. Encoded protein: CASSTNARDSQETQYF.